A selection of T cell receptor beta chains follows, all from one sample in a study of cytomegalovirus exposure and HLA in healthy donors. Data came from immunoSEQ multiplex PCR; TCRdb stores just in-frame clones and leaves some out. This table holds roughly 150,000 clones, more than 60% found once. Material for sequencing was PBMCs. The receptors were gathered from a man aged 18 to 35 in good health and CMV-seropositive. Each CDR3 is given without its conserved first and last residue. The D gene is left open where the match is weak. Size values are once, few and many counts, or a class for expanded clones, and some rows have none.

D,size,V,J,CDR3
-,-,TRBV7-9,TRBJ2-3,ASSLGKEWSTDTQY
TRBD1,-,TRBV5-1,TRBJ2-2,ASSLGQGRAGELF
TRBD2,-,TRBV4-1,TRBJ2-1,ASSQVGISGSPSSYNEQF
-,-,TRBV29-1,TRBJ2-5,SVRESLGETQY
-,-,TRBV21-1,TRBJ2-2,ASSKDLAPPGELF
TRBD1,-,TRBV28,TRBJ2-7,ASTRTGGYEQY
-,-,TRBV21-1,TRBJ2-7,ASRGTGTYEQY
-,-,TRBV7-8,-,ASSLEAYYEQY
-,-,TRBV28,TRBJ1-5,ASSLGGARNQPQH
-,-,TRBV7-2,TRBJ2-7,ASSPLSYEQY
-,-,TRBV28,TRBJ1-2,ASSPPGYGYT
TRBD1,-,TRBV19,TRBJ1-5,ASSVQGQGGQPQH
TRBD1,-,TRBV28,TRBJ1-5,ASSSPHRGTQPQH
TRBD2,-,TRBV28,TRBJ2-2,ASIGGVTNTGELF
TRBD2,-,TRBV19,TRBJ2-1,ASSIVSGGRNEQF
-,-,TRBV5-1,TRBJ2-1,ASKVTSSYNEQF
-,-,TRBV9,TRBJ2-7,ASSVDLRRQSSYEQY
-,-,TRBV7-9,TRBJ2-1,ASSFLAVDEQF
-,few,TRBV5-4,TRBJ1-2,ASSPWGGGVNYGYT
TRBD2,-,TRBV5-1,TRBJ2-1,ASSTGFSTVETSSYEQF
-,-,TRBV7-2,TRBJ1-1,ASSRVHNTEAF
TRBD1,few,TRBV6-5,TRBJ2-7,ASSYSTGRNEQY
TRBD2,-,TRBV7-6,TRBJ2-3,ASSLEMSGSFADTQY
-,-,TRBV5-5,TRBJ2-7,ASSFGFGGLEQY
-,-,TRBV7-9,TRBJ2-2,ASSLSYGLTNTGELF
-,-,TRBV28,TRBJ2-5,ASSFGRETQY
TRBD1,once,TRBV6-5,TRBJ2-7,ASSYSGQSYEQY
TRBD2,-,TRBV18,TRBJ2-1,ASSPPGLAGGPNEQF
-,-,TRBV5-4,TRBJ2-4,ASSSSGLNIQY
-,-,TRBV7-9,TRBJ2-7,ASSSSTDEQY
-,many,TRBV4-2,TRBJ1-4,ASSQRETNEKLF
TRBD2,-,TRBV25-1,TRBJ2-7,ATGGAYEQY
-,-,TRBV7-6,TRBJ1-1,ASSLVAGVNTEAF
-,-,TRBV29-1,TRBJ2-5,SVVRGGGGETQY
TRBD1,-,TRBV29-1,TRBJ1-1,SVRTGDTEAF
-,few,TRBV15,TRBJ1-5,ATSRAGGGRDFNQPQH
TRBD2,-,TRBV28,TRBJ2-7,ASSFMTGRIAGGPVIVYEQY
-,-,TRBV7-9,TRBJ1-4,ASSFTRGANEKLF
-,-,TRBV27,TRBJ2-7,ASSPRTEDSYEQY
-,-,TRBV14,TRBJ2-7,ASCRGRSYEQY